The next 19 T cell receptor beta chains were all read from a single sample in a study of T and B cells in COVID-19 patients. TRB rearrangements were amplified by multiplex PCR with BIOMED2 TRB-A/B primers. TCRdb ran MiXCR on the multiplex PCR reads and lists one entry per CDR3 protein. The repertoire holds more than 7,500 distinct CDR3 sequences, with more than 25% as singletons. TRB was amplified from approximately 250-480 ng of blood genomic DNA. Sequencing used blood. These receptors were obtained from a human donor who had recovered from COVID-19.

This clonotype has more than one count but fewer than ten. This rearrangement joins TRBV24-1 to TRBJ2-3, with D possibly being TRBD1 (5 bases). There are 16 residues in the CDR3. V was pared by 3 bases and J by 3 bases, with 15 bases between. In germline, CDR1 is KGHDR, CDR2 SFDVKD. CDR3 in amino acids: CATSDKASQGTDTQYF. In DNA form, the CDR3 reads TGTGCCACCAGTGATAAGGCTAGTCAGGGTACAGATACGCAGTATTTT.

This clonotype is medium-sized within its sample. The chain has TRBV18 and TRBJ2-5; 14 positions agree with TRBD2. The V gene end was trimmed by 2 bases and the J gene end by 5 bases; junction bases not matched to a gene: 7. In germline, CDR1 is KGHSH, CDR2 LQKENI. The CDR3 has 17 amino acids. CDR3 protein: CASSPETSGGAAETQYF. CDR3 nucleotides: TGTGCCAGCTCACCAGAGACTAGCGGGGGGGCAGCGGAGACCCAGTACTTC.

This clonotype has more than one count but fewer than ten. This chain uses TRBV20-1 with TRBJ1-1, with D unclear. Trimming cost V 6 bases and J 1 base, with 12 bases left between them. CDR3 length: 13 residues. Germline CDR1 and CDR2: DFQATT and SNEGSKA (reference sequence). CDR3 in amino acids: CSAAREWNTEAFF. DNA of the CDR3: TGCAGTGCCGCCCGGGAGTGGAACACTGAAGCTTTCTTT.

This clonotype is labeled medium-sized (0.01 to 0.1%). The rearrangement joins TRBV12-3 or TRBV12-4 to TRBJ2-1, with D uncertain. With 3 bases removed from V and 0 bases from J, the gap between germline ends came to 18 bases. This CDR3 is 18 amino acids long. As DNA, the CDR3 is TGTGCCAGCAGTTTCATGTTCGGTCTCCGGAGCTCCTACAATGAGCAGTTCTTC. It yields the protein CASSFMFGLRSSYNEQFF.

This clonotype was recorded a few times. The chain links TRBV6-1 to TRBJ2-4; D possibly matches TRBD1 or TRBD2 (7 bases each). The CDR3 sequence is 16 residues long. Deletions cut 3 bases from V and 5 bases from J, with 17 bases between. The germline CDR1 and CDR2 sequences are MNHNS and SASEGT. CDR3: CASSDQGGAGENIQYF. The CDR3 DNA sequence: TGTGCCAGCAGTGACCAGGGGGGGGCAGGGGAAAACATTCAGTACTTC.

This clonotype was seen many times. V and J are TRBV20-1 and TRBJ2-2, with 7 positions matching TRBD2. Germline V gene data show CDR1 as DFQATT and CDR2 as SNEGSKA (reference sequence). V gave up 6 bases and J gave up 8 bases; unmatched junction bases: 6. CDR3 size: 12 residues. In DNA form, the CDR3 reads TGCAGTGCAGGGAGGGGTACTGGGGAGCTGTTTTTT. Translation gives CSAGRGTGELFF.

The CDR3 protein is CASSYSLKLSSGNTIYF. In DNA form, the CDR3 reads TGTGCCAGCAGTTACTCTCTTAAACTAAGCTCTGGAAACACCATATATTTT. The chain is built from TRBV6-5 and TRBJ1-3; D is unclear. There are 17 residues in the CDR3. From germline, CDR1 is MNHEY and CDR2 SVGAGI. V lost 0 bases and J lost 0, with 12 bases in between.

In its sample, this clonotype is medium-sized (0.01 to 0.1%). The chain is built from TRBV10-3 and TRBJ2-1; a possible D gene is TRBD2 (6 bases). In germline, CDR1 is ENHRY, CDR2 SYGVKD. V was pared by 2 bases and J by 8 bases, with 10 bases between. This CDR3 is 13 amino acids long. CDR3 amino acids: CAISERRDHEQFF. CDR3 nucleotide sequence: TGTGCCATCAGTGAGCGGAGGGATCATGAGCAGTTCTTC.

This clonotype is categorized as medium-sized. V and J are TRBV6-5 and TRBJ1-2; D is ambiguous. The CDR3 is made up of 13 amino acids. Trimming cost V 0 bases and J 8 bases, with 10 bases left between them. Germline V gene lookup returns CDR1 MNHEY and CDR2 SVGAGI. As DNA, the CDR3 is TGTGCCAGCAGTTACTCCGAGGGTGGGGGCTACACCTTC. It codes for CASSYSEGGGYTF.

Sample share makes this clonotype medium-sized. The chain combines TRBV5-4 with TRBJ2-1; the D gene is possibly TRBD2 (7 bases). Trimming removed 0 bases at V and 2 bases at J, with 12 bases between. CDR1 and CDR2 from the germline V gene are SGHNT and YYREEE (reference sequence). There are 16 residues in the CDR3. DNA for the CDR3: TGTGCCAGCAGCTTGGGCGGGGGCCAGACCTACAATGAGCAGTTCTTC. Its protein product is CASSLGGGQTYNEQFF.

The chain employs TRBV6-5 and TRBJ1-5; perhaps TRBD1 as D (6 bases). Germline assignment: CDR1 MNHEY and CDR2 SVGAGI. This CDR3 has 15 residues. V lost 6 bases and J 0 bases, leaving 12 bases between the germline ends. CDR3 sequence: CASRPGGHSNQPQHF. The DNA for the CDR3 is TGTGCCAGCAGACCGGGGGGGCATAGCAATCAGCCCCAGCATTTT.

In its sample, this clonotype was seen a few times. The rearrangement joins TRBV7-6 to TRBJ1-2; 7 bases line up with TRBD1. V gave up 1 base and J gave up 6 bases; unmatched junction bases: 8. The V gene's germline CDR1 is SGHVS and CDR2 FNYEAQ. This CDR3 has 15 amino acids. Here the CDR3 DNA reads TGTGCCAGCAGCTTAGACTTACAGGGGCGCAATGGCTACACCTTC. Its protein product is CASSLDLQGRNGYTF.

The chain is built from TRBV6-5 and TRBJ1-1, with a possible D match to TRBD1 (5 bases). Trimming pared 6 bases from V and 1 base from J, leaving 12 bases between. Germline CDR1 reads MNHEY; CDR2 reads SVGAGI. This CDR3 is built from 14 residues. CDR3 DNA sequence: TGTGCCAGCAGGATACAGGAAGGGAACACTGAAGCTTTCTTT. Translation gives CASRIQEGNTEAFF.

By sample fraction, this clonotype is medium-sized. The chain is built from TRBV19 and TRBJ2-1; 7 nucleotides match TRBD1. The ends lost 6 bases at V and 6 bases at J; junction bases unmatched: 8. There are 14 residues in the CDR3. Germline lookup yields CDR1 LNHDA and CDR2 SQIVND (reference sequence). The CDR3 nucleotides are TGTGCCAGTAGATTTGGAGACAGGGTCAATGAGCAGTTCTTC. Protein sequence: CASRFGDRVNEQFF.

This clonotype turned up a few times. The rearrangement uses TRBV5-5 and TRBJ1-5; D is ambiguous. V shed 0 bases and J shed 5 bases, with 9 bases lying between them. The germline V gene has CDR1 SGHKS and CDR2 YYEKEE (reference sequence). This CDR3 has 14 residues. The CDR3 reads CASSLEPRDQPQHF. Written as DNA, the CDR3 is TGTGCCAGCAGCTTGGAGCCACGGGATCAGCCCCAGCATTTT.

This chain links TRBV20-1 with TRBJ2-5; D gene unclear. This CDR3 is built from 12 residues. Germline assignment: CDR1 DFQATT and CDR2 SNEGSKA (reference sequence). V gave up 1 base and J gave up 2 bases, with 5 bases separating them. CDR3 residues: CSARAAQETQYF. For the CDR3, the DNA is TGCAGTGCTAGAGCGGCGCAAGAGACCCAGTACTTC.

This clonotype was seen only once. V and J are TRBV6-5 and TRBJ1-1, with D unclear. V lost 5 bases and J 1 base, leaving 20 bases between the germline ends. CDR1 is MNHEY, CDR2 SVGAGI, per germline. This CDR3 is built from 17 residues. The chain's CDR3 is CASSEAANGLGNTEAFF. Here the CDR3 DNA reads TGTGCCAGCAGTGAAGCGGCGAACGGCCTGGGGAACACTGAAGCTTTCTTT.

This clonotype is medium-sized in the sample. The rearrangement joins TRBV6-4 to TRBJ2-3; 8 nucleotides line up with TRBD2. Germline V gives CDR1 MRHNA, CDR2 SNTAGT. The CDR3 is 13 residues long. V was clipped by 6 bases and J by 2 bases; unmatched bases: 1. The chain's CDR3 is CASSGGATDTQYF. The DNA for the CDR3 is TGTGCCAGCAGCGGGGGGGCCACAGATACGCAGTATTTT.

Worth noting for this clonotype: Possible read error: a much larger clone is one base away. The genes are TRBV6-5 and TRBJ2-1; TRBD2 matches at 12 bases. Germline V CDR1 and CDR2: MNHEY, SVGAGI. This CDR3 is 17 amino acids long. In nucleotides, the CDR3 is TGTGCCAGCAGTTACTCCACGCTAGCGGGGGGGCGGAATGAGCACTTCTTC. Protein: CASSYSTLAGGRNEHFF.